One sample yielded the 21 T cell receptor beta chains listed below, sequenced in a study of blood T cell repertoires in COVID-19. The repertoire was sequenced with immunoSEQ multiplex PCR; TCRdb's copy has only in-frame clones and lacks some. Of tens of thousands of clones listed, around 83% are singletons. Sequencing used peripheral blood. The source is a man aged 45-65 years with active COVID-19.

This clone has a single count. The rearrangement uses TRBV24-1 and TRBJ2-4; 8 nucleotides agree with TRBD2. The CDR3 covers 15 residues. The ends lost 7 bases at V and 1 base at J; junction bases unmatched: 5. CDR1 is KGHDR, CDR2 SFDVKD, per germline. CDR3 nucleotide sequence: TGTGCCACCAGAATAGCGGGGTGGGCCAAAAACATTCAGTACTTC. Encoded protein: CATRIAGWAKNIQYF.

J is TRBJ1-1 and V is TRBV6-5, with no clear D. Germline CDR1 reads MNHEY; CDR2 reads SVGAGI. Trimming removed 5 bases from V and 0 bases from J, with 10 bases in between. The CDR3 consists of 14 residues. The CDR3 coding sequence is TGTGCCAGCAGTCTACAGAATATGAACACTGAAGCTTTCTTT. It translates to CASSLQNMNTEAFF.

V is TRBV5-1 and J is TRBJ2-1; 14 bases align to TRBD2. The J segment lost 8 bases and the V segment lost 4 bases, leaving 8 bases of the junction unmatched. The germline gives CDR1 SGHRS, CDR2 YFSETQ. CDR3 length equals 16 residues. The chain's CDR3 is CASSRGLAGETYEQFF. DNA of the CDR3: TGCGCCAGCAGCAGGGGACTAGCGGGAGAAACCTATGAGCAGTTCTTC. The full variable domain, its missing parts supplied by reference TRBV5-1 and TRBJ2-1, is KAGVTQTPRYLIKTRGQQVTLSCSPISGHRSVSWYQQTPGQGLQFLFEYFSETQRNKGNFPGRFSGRQFSNSRSEMNVSTLELGDSALYLCASSRGLAGETYEQFFGPGTRLTVL.

This clone has only one observation. The chain links TRBV24-1 to TRBJ2-2; a possible D gene is TRBD2 (6 bases). Trimming removed 4 bases from V and 3 bases from J, with 23 bases in between. In germline, CDR1 is KGHDR, CDR2 SFDVKD. The CDR3 totals 19 residues. In DNA, the CDR3 is TGTGCCACCAGTGACCCCTCGGGGTCGAGCGGGCGTCACACCGGGGAGCTGTTTTTT. Its protein is CATSDPSGSSGRHTGELFF.

The V and J genes are TRBV7-2 and TRBJ2-7; the match to TRBD2 covers 10 bases. The CDR3 runs to 15 residues. The V gene's germline CDR1 is SGHTA and CDR2 FQGNSA. The ends lost 3 bases at V and 0 bases at J; junction bases unmatched: 2. The CDR3 is CASSFSSGSSYEQYV. The CDR3 DNA reads as TGTGCCAGCAGCTTCTCTAGCGGGAGCTCCTACGAGCAGTACGTC.

This chain links TRBV19 with TRBJ1-5, with 10 bases aligning to TRBD1. With 9 bases clipped from V and 4 bases from J, the junction kept 12 bases outside the gene matches. Germline V CDR1 and CDR2: LNHDA, SQIVND (reference sequence). This CDR3 spans 16 amino acids. The DNA of the CDR3 is TGTGCCAGCACCTATGGGGGACAGGGGATAAATCAGCCCCAGCATTTT. It yields the protein CASTYGGQGINQPQHF.

The chain has TRBV20-1 and TRBJ2-1; 9 bases fit TRBD2. Looked up from germline, CDR1 is DFQATT and CDR2 is SNEGSKA (reference sequence). V dropped 3 bases and J dropped 0; count of bases not matched to a gene: 0. The CDR3 totals 14 residues. CDR3 region: CSASSGSSYNEQFF. The CDR3 DNA sequence: TGCAGTGCTAGTAGCGGGAGCTCCTACAATGAGCAGTTCTTC.

This clone was counted a single time. The rearrangement links TRBV11-3 to TRBJ1-5; D might be TRBD1 (5 bases). There are 15 residues in the CDR3. Trimming removed 5 bases from V and 4 bases from J, with 15 bases in between. Looked up from germline, CDR1 is SGHNT and CDR2 is YENEEA. CDR3 DNA: TGTGCCAGCAGCCGAGTGCAGGGAATAAATCAGCCCCAGCATTTT. This encodes CASSRVQGINQPQHF. The complete variable domain, with remaining parts taken from reference TRBV11-3 and TRBJ1-5, reads EAGVVQSPRYKIIEKKQPVAFWCNPISGHNTLYWYLQNLGQGPELLIRYENEEAVDDSQLPKDRFSAERLKGVDSTLKIQPAELGDSAVYLCASSRVQGINQPQHFGDGTRLSIL.

This clone has just one count. V usage is TRBV4-1 and J usage is TRBJ1-2; weak D call: TRBD1 (5 bases). Trimming removed 2 bases at V and 3 bases at J, with 10 bases between. The CDR3 runs to 14 residues. The germline V gene has CDR1 MGHRA and CDR2 YSYEKL. As DNA, the CDR3 is TGCGCCAGCAGCCAATTATGGGGGGACTATGGCTACACCTTC. It codes for CASSQLWGDYGYTF.

This clone came up once. The J gene is TRBJ1-2, the V gene TRBV12-3 or TRBV12-4, with D uncertain. This CDR3 is 11 amino acids long. The V and J ends lost 2 bases and 8 bases respectively, with 6 bases between them. The CDR3 DNA reads TGTGCCAGCAGTTTAAGCTGGGGCTACACCTTC. Amino acid sequence: CASSLSWGYTF.

In this sample, this clone turned up a few times. This chain joins TRBV4-1 and TRBJ2-2; 8 bases align to TRBD2. The trim removed 1 base at V and 2 bases at J, leaving 12 bases unmatched. Germline values: CDR1 MGHRA, CDR2 YSYEKL. This CDR3 spans 19 amino acids. CDR3 coding DNA: TGCGCCAGCAGCCAAGGTCCCCTTCTAGCGGGCCTAAACACCGGGGAGCTGTTTTTT. Protein product: CASSQGPLLAGLNTGELFF.

The chain carries TRBV19 and TRBJ2-1; TRBD2 aligns across 7 bases. The CDR3 loop spans 15 amino acids. V was pared by 1 base and J by 10 bases, with 10 bases of the junction left unmatched. The germline CDR1 and CDR2 sequences are LNHDA and SQIVND (reference sequence). As DNA, the CDR3 is TGTGCCAGTAGTATAGGACCGAGCGGGGCCAGCGAGCAGTTCTTC. It encodes CASSIGPSGASEQFF.

Here the CDR3 DNA reads TGCGCCAGCAGCTTGGCGGGGAGGGACGAGCAGTACTTC. Encoded protein: CASSLAGRDEQYF. The gene calls are TRBV5-1 and TRBJ2-7; TRBD2 agrees at 7 bases. Germline CDR1 is SGHRS and CDR2 is YFSETQ. With V trimmed by 0 bases and J by 5 bases, 2 bases remained unmatched. CDR3 length: 13 residues.

The J gene is TRBJ2-1, the V gene TRBV4-1, with 14 bases lining up with TRBD2. The CDR3 has 18 residues. Trimming removed 0 bases from V and 7 bases from J; junction bases left unmatched: 8. Germline-derived CDR1 and CDR2 are MGHRA and YSYEKL. The CDR3 is CASSQDFGLAGGDNEQFF. CDR3 bases: TGCGCCAGCAGCCAAGATTTCGGACTAGCGGGGGGTGATAATGAGCAGTTCTTC.

J is TRBJ1-5 and V is TRBV6-5, with 7 bases lining up with TRBD1. The CDR3 runs to 16 residues. Germline V gives CDR1 MNHEY, CDR2 SVGAGI. Trimming took 2 bases from V and 2 from J; bases not matched to a gene: 6. CDR3 loop: CASSYAYRGGNQPQHF. The CDR3 nucleotides read TGTGCCAGCAGTTACGCTTACAGGGGAGGCAATCAGCCCCAGCATTTT.

The rearrangement links TRBV11-2 to TRBJ2-6, with TRBD1 identical over 7 bases. The CDR3 has 17 residues. CDR1 and CDR2 (germline): SGHAT, FQNNGV. With V trimmed by 3 bases and J by 1 base, 6 bases remained unmatched. The CDR3 sequence is CASSLRTGVSGANVLTF. The CDR3 nucleotides are TGTGCCAGCAGCTTGAGAACAGGGGTATCTGGGGCCAACGTCCTGACTTTC.

This chain links TRBV4-2 with TRBJ2-4; D not certain. CDR1 is LGHNA, CDR2 YNFKEQ, per germline. Trimming removed 0 bases from V and 4 bases from J, with 7 bases in between. CDR3 size: 14 residues. CDR3 in DNA: TGTGCCAGCAGCCAAGAACTATATAAAAACATTCAGTACTTC. It codes for CASSQELYKNIQYF.

The rearrangement uses TRBV5-8 and TRBJ1-5; no definite D call. CDR3 length: 13 amino acids. The V end lost 4 bases, the J end lost 2 bases, and 7 bases lay between the germline ends. CDR1 is SGHTS and CDR2 is YDEGEE in the germline V gene. CDR3 nucleotides: TGTGCCAGCAGCGTTGCGGGCAATCAGCCCCAGCATTTT. Translating gives CASSVAGNQPQHF.

The chain employs TRBV18 and TRBJ2-3; tentatively, D is TRBD2 (5 bases). Germline V gene lookup returns CDR1 KGHSH and CDR2 LQKENI. The V end was cut by 0 bases, the J end by 2 bases, with 15 bases between. This CDR3 spans 17 amino acids. In DNA form, the CDR3 reads TGTGCCAGCTCACCACCGGGCAGCCGGGGAGACACAGATACGCAGTATTTT. Translation gives CASSPPGSRGDTDTQYF. The full variable domain, its missing parts supplied by reference TRBV18 and TRBJ2-3, is NAGVMQNPRHLVRRRGQEARLRCSPMKGHSHVYWYRQLPEEGLKFMVYLQKENIIDESGMPKERFSAEFPKEGPSILRIQQVVRGDSAAYFCASSPPGSRGDTDTQYFGPGTRLTVL.

This clone has only a few counts. The chain combines TRBV7-8 with TRBJ1-2, with TRBD1 matching 9 bases. V lost 5 bases to trimming and J lost 7 bases; unmatched junction nucleotides: 2. This CDR3 is built from 12 residues. Germline CDR1 SGHVS, CDR2 FQNEAQ. The CDR3 protein is CASSHRGLGYTF. Written as DNA, the CDR3 is TGTGCCAGCAGCCACAGGGGGCTTGGCTACACCTTC.

Here the CDR3 DNA reads TGTGCCTGGAGTGCGGGAGATACGCAGTATTTT. Its protein is CAWSAGDTQYF. This chain connects TRBV30 to TRBJ2-3; D call uncertain. The CDR3 spans 11 residues. V lost 1 base, J lost 5 bases, and 4 bases lay in between. Per germline, CDR1 GTSNPN and CDR2 SVGIG (reference sequence).